The 14 T cell receptor beta chains below all came from one sample that was sequenced in a study of vaccination and CD4 T cells after COVID-19. As for treatment: approximately 11-day PBMC culture with coronavirus spike peptide pools or control peptides (ViraFEST assay). These receptors' antigens are unknown. The Oncomine TCR Beta short-read assay was what sequenced the DNA obtained from cultured CD4+ T cells. One entry per CDR3 protein results from TCRdb running MiXCR on the PCR reads. The sample includes approximately 9,300 distinct CDR3 sequences, roughly 64% of them seen just once. Material for sequencing was CD4+ T cells from blood, cultured in vitro. Receptors originate from a human donor who had recovered from COVID-19.

The V call is TRBV20-1, the J call TRBJ1-4; TRBD1 aligns across 7 bases. J lost 5 bases, V lost 6 bases, and 3 bases had no gene match. This CDR3 comprises 12 residues. Per germline, CDR1 DFQATT and CDR2 SNEGSKA (reference sequence). The CDR3 DNA reads as TGCAGTGCCCAACAGGGGAATGAAAAACTGTTTTTT. This encodes CSAQQGNEKLFF.

This chain connects TRBV15 to TRBJ2-3, with 7 bases that match TRBD2. Germline-derived CDR1 and CDR2 are LNHNV and YYDKDF (reference sequence). Germline trimming cut 5 bases from V and 1 base from J; bases unmatched to any gene: 15. The CDR3 length is 18 residues. The CDR3 DNA reads TGTGCCACCAGCCCCCAAGGCCCCCTAGCGGAGGGCACAGATACGCAGTATTTT. Its protein is CATSPQGPLAEGTDTQYF.

The chain carries TRBV5-4 and TRBJ2-7; TRBD1 agrees at 7 bases. This CDR3 spans 14 amino acids. Germline V CDR1 and CDR2: SGHNT, YYREEE (reference sequence). V trimming: 5 bases; J trimming: 1 base; junction bases outside the gene matches: 6. The CDR3 DNA sequence: TGTGCCAGCAGTGAAGGGGGCTGGTCCTACGAGCAGTACTTC. Translating gives CASSEGGWSYEQYF.

This clonotype was seen a few times. This chain links TRBV20-1 with TRBJ1-1; 11 bases map to TRBD1. CDR3 length: 13 amino acids. V trimming: 1 base; J trimming: 6 bases; junction bases outside the gene matches: 1. CDR1 DFQATT and CDR2 SNEGSKA come from the germline V gene (reference sequence). This chain's CDR3 is CSARGTGGSEAFF. The DNA for the CDR3 is TGCAGTGCTAGAGGGACAGGGGGCTCTGAAGCTTTCTTT.

CDR3 region: CASSFPVKGLAGGAPYNEQFF. CDR3 DNA: TGTGCCAGCAGCTTTCCCGTTAAGGGACTAGCGGGAGGGGCACCCTACAATGAGCAGTTCTTC. This chain uses TRBV7-2 with TRBJ2-1; 16 bases fit TRBD2. The CDR3 spans 21 residues. Germline-derived CDR1 and CDR2 are SGHTA and FQGNSA. With 3 bases clipped from V and 2 bases from J, the junction kept 13 bases outside the gene matches.

The genes are TRBV7-3 and TRBJ1-4, with D perhaps TRBD1 (6 bases). CDR3 size: 14 residues. Germline V gene sequence: CDR1 SGHTA, CDR2 FQGTGA. The ends were cut back, 3 bases at V and 2 bases at J, with 7 bases in the middle. The CDR3 protein is CASSLGGTNEKLFF. CDR3 nucleotides: TGTGCCAGCAGCTTGGGGGGCACTAATGAAAAACTGTTTTTT.

This clonotype has just one count. V is TRBV5-6 and J is TRBJ2-7; D is unresolved. The germline CDR1 and CDR2 sequences are SGHDT and YYEEEE. The CDR3 length is 11 residues. V lost 4 bases, J lost 3 bases, and 5 bases lay in between. This CDR3 reads CASSRNYEQYF. Written as DNA, the CDR3 is TGTGCCAGCAGCCGAAACTACGAGCAGTACTTC.

The chain links TRBV7-2 to TRBJ2-5, with TRBD2 matching over 8 bases. Germline trimming cut 2 bases from V and 4 bases from J; bases unmatched to any gene: 9. The CDR3 is 16 amino acids. Germline V CDR1 and CDR2: SGHTA, FQGNSA. CDR3 DNA sequence: TGTGCCAGCAGCTTACGGATGACGGGAGGGGGAGAGACCCAGTACTTC. It encodes CASSLRMTGGGETQYF.

In this sample, this clonotype turned up once. The chain employs TRBV3-1 and TRBJ1-3, with 8 bases that match TRBD1. Per the germline V gene, CDR1 is LGHDT and CDR2 is YNNKEL (reference sequence). The CDR3 is 14 residues long. The V gene end was trimmed by 2 bases and the J gene end by 8 bases; junction bases not matched to a gene: 5. The CDR3 is CASSQRDRPHTIYF. CDR3 nucleotide sequence: TGTGCCAGCAGCCAAAGGGACAGGCCACACACCATATATTTT.

The table lists this clonotype with a count of one. This chain connects TRBV6-2 or TRBV6-3 to TRBJ2-7; D is possibly TRBD1 (6 bases). The germline V and J ends were trimmed by 6 bases and 3 bases, with 18 bases remaining between them. This CDR3 spans 15 amino acids. Germline V gene sequence: CDR1 MNHEY, CDR2 SVGEGT. CDR3 DNA sequence: TGTGCCAGCAGACCTACCCCATCGACAGGCTACGAGCAGTACTTC. The encoded protein is CASRPTPSTGYEQYF.

V gene TRBV12-3 or TRBV12-4 combines with J gene TRBJ2-1; TRBD2 matches 10 bases. The CDR3 consists of 16 residues. V was clipped by 0 bases and J by 5 bases; unmatched bases: 4. CDR3 DNA: TGTGCCAGCAGTTTAGCGATACTAGCGGGGCACAATGAGCAGTTCTTC. Protein product: CASSLAILAGHNEQFF.

The chain couples TRBV9 to TRBJ1-1; D is ambiguous. V gave up 3 bases and J gave up 1 base, with 13 bases separating them. Germline V gives CDR1 SGDLS, CDR2 YYNGEE. This CDR3 region has 15 residues. CDR3 amino acids: CASSEGGGRNTEAFF. The CDR3 DNA sequence: TGTGCCAGCAGCGAGGGCGGAGGGAGGAACACTGAAGCTTTCTTT. The full variable domain, completed using reference TRBV9 and TRBJ1-1, is DSGVTQTPKHLITATGQRVTLRCSPRSGDLSVYWYQQSLDQGLQFLIQYYNGEERAKGNILERFSAQQFPDLHSELNLSSLELGDSALYFCASSEGGGRNTEAFFGQGTRLTVV.

A single count supports this clonotype. The chain carries TRBV6-2 or TRBV6-3 and TRBJ1-6; D unresolved. V lost 6 bases to trimming and J lost 6 bases, with 15 bases between them. The CDR3 covers 15 residues. Per germline, CDR1 MNHEY and CDR2 SVGEGT. The CDR3: CASSRATGPNSPLHF. CDR3 sequence (DNA): TGTGCCAGCAGCCGCGCGACCGGGCCTAATTCACCCCTCCACTTT.

In its sample, this clonotype was seen once. The rearrangement uses TRBV7-2 and TRBJ2-1; D remains unclear. Between the trimmed V and J ends, which lost 4 bases and 6 bases, there was a span of 7 bases. CDR3 length equals 12 residues. The germline V gene encodes CDR1 SGHTA and CDR2 FQGNSA. In DNA form, the CDR3 reads TGTGCCAGCAGCTCCCTTTTCAATGAGCAGTTCTTC. It yields the protein CASSSLFNEQFF.